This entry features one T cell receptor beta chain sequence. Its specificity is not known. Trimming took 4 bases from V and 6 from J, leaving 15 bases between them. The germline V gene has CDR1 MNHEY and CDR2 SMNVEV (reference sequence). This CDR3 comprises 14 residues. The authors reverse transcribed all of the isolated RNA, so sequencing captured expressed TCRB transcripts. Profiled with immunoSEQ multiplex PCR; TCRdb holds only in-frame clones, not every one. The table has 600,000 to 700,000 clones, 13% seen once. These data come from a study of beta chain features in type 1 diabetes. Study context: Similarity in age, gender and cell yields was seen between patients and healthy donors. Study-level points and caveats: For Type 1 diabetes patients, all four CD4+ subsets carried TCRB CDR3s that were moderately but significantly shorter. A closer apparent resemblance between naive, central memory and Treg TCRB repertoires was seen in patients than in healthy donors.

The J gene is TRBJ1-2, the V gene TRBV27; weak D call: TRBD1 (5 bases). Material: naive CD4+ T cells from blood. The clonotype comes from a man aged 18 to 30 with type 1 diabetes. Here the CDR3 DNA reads TGTGCCAGCAGTTCCTCCTCCCGGGGGAATGGCTACACCTTC. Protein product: CASSSSSRGNGYTF.